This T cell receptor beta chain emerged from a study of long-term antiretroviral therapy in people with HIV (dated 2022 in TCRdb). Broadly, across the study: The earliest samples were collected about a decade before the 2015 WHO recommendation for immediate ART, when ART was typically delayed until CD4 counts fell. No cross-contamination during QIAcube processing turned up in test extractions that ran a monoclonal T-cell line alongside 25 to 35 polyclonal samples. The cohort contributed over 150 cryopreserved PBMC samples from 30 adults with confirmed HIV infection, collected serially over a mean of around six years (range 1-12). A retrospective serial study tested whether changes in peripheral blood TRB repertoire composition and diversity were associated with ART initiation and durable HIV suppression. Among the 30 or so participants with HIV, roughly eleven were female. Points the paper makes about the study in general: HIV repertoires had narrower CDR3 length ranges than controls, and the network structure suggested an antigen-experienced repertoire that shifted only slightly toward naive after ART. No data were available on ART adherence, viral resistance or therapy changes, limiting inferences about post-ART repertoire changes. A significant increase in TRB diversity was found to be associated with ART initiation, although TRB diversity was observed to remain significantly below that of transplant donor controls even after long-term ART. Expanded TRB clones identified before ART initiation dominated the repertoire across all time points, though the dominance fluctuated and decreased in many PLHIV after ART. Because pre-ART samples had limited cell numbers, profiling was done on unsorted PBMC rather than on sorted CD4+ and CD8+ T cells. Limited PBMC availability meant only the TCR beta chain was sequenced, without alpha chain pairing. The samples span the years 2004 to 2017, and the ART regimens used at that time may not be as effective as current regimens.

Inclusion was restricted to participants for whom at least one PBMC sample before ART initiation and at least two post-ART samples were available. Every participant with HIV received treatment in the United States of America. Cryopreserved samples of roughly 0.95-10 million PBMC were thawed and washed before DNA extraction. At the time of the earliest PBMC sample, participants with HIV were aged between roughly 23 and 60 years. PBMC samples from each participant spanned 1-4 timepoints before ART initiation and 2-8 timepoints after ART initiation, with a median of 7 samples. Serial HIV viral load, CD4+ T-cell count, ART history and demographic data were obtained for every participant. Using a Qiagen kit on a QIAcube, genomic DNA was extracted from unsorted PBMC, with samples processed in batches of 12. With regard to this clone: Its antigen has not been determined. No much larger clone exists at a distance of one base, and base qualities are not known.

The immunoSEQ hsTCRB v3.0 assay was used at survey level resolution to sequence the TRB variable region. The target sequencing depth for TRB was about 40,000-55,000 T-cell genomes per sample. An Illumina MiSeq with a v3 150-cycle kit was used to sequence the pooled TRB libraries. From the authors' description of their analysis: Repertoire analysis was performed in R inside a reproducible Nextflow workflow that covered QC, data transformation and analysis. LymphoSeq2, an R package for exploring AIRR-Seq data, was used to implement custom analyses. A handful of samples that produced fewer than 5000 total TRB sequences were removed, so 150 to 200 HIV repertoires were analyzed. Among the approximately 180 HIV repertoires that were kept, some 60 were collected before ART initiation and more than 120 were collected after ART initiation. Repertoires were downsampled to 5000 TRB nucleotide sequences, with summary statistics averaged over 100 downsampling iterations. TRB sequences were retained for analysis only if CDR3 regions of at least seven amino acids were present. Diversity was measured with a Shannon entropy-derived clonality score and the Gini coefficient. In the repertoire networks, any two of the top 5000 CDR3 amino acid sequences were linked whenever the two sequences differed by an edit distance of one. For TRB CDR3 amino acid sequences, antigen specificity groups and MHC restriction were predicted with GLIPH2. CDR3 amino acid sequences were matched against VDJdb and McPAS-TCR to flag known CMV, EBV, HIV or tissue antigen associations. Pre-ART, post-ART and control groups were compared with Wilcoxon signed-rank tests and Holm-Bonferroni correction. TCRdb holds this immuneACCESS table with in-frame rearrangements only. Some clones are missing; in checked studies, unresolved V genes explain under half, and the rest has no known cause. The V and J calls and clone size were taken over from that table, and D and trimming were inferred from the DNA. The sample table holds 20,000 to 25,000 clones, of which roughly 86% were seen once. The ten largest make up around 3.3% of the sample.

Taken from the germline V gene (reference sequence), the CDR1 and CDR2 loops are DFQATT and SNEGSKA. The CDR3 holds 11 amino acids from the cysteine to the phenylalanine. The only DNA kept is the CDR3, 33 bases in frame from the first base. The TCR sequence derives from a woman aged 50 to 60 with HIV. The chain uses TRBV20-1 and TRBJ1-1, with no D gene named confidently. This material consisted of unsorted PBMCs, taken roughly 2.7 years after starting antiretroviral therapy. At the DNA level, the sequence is TGCAGCGCGATTTCGTCGACTGAAGCTTTCTTT. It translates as CSAISSTEAFF.